The rows below give T cell receptor beta chains drawn from one sample of a study of cytotoxic CD8 clonotypes in ibrutinib-treated CLL. Sequencing was performed with immunoSEQ multiplex PCR; in TCRdb, only in-frame clones are kept and a portion is missing. Here the sample spans about 310,000 clones, approximately 80% being singletons. The starting material was PBMCs, obtained before ibrutinib treatment. Receptors were obtained from a human donor with chronic lymphocytic leukemia. CDR3s include the opening cysteine and the closing phenylalanine or tryptophan. D genes are given only for firm matches. Size is omitted from some rows. Given values are once, few, many or a class for expanded clones.

d_call: .; clone_size: .; v_call: TRBV28; j_call: TRBJ1-2; cdr3_aa: CASSPPRPREEGGYTF; cdr3_nt: TGTGCCAGCAGTCCGCCAAGACCTAGGGAGGAGGGTGGCTACACCTTC
d_call: .; clone_size: many; v_call: TRBV9; j_call: TRBJ2-1; cdr3_aa: CASSVSYNEQFF; cdr3_nt: TGTGCCAGCAGCGTTTCCTACAATGAGCAGTTCTTC
d_call: .; clone_size: .; v_call: TRBV11-1; j_call: TRBJ2-6; cdr3_aa: CASSPRVGSGANVLTF; cdr3_nt: TGTGCCAGCAGCCCGCGGGTTGGTTCTGGGGCCAACGTCCTGACTTTC
d_call: .; clone_size: .; v_call: TRBV25-1; j_call: TRBJ2-4; cdr3_aa: CASSPAVAKNIQYF; cdr3_nt: TGTGCCAGCAGCCCTGCGGTAGCCAAAAACATTCAGTACTTC
d_call: TRBD2; clone_size: few; v_call: TRBV6-5; j_call: TRBJ2-7; cdr3_aa: CASSYGPSGSYEQYF; cdr3_nt: TGTGCCAGCAGTTACGGGCCTAGCGGGAGCTACGAGCAGTACTTC
d_call: .; clone_size: .; v_call: TRBV4-3; j_call: TRBJ2-7; cdr3_aa: CASSHSVYGTYEQYF; cdr3_nt: TGCGCCAGCAGCCACTCAGTATACGGAACCTACGAGCAGTACTTC
d_call: .; clone_size: once; v_call: TRBV5-1; j_call: TRBJ1-3; cdr3_aa: CASSYRETIPGNTIYF; cdr3_nt: TGCGCCAGCAGCTACCGGGAAACCATTCCTGGAAACACCATATATTTT
d_call: .; clone_size: once; v_call: TRBV7-9; j_call: TRBJ2-7; cdr3_aa: CASSSQTGVYEQYF; cdr3_nt: TGTGCCAGCAGCTCCCAGACTGGGGTATACGAGCAGTACTTC
d_call: .; clone_size: once; v_call: TRBV5-4; j_call: TRBJ1-3; cdr3_aa: CASSKETVGNTIYF; cdr3_nt: TGTGCCAGCAGTAAAGAGACGGTCGGAAACACCATATATTTT
d_call: TRBD1; clone_size: .; v_call: TRBV18; j_call: TRBJ1-5; cdr3_aa: CASSPSGGDYSNQPQHF; cdr3_nt: TGTGCCAGCTCACCATCAGGGGGCGACTATAGCAATCAGCCCCAGCATTTT
d_call: .; clone_size: .; v_call: TRBV5-1; j_call: TRBJ2-3; cdr3_aa: CASSLAKGTDTQYF; cdr3_nt: TGCGCCAGCAGCTTGGCCAAAGGTACAGATACGCAGTATTTT
d_call: TRBD1; clone_size: many; v_call: TRBV6-4; j_call: TRBJ1-2; cdr3_aa: CASSLRTGEIYYGYTF; cdr3_nt: TGTGCCAGCAGTCTGCGGACAGGGGAAATCTACTATGGCTACACCTTC
d_call: TRBD1; clone_size: .; v_call: TRBV6-5; j_call: TRBJ1-3; cdr3_aa: CASSSGGSGNTIYF; cdr3_nt: TGTGCCAGCAGCTCAGGGGGTTCTGGAAACACCATATATTTT
d_call: .; clone_size: .; v_call: TRBV7-2; j_call: TRBJ1-3; cdr3_aa: CASSSQGNTIYF; cdr3_nt: TGTGCCAGCAGCTCCCAGGGAAACACCATATATTTT
d_call: TRBD2; clone_size: .; v_call: TRBV7-8; j_call: TRBJ2-7; cdr3_aa: CASSSTSGYEQYF; cdr3_nt: TGTGCCAGCAGCTCGACTAGCGGCTACGAGCAGTACTTC
d_call: TRBD1; clone_size: .; v_call: TRBV28; j_call: TRBJ1-1; cdr3_aa: CASSSMTGSSAFF; cdr3_nt: TGTGCCAGCAGTTCCATGACAGGGAGTTCAGCTTTCTTT
d_call: TRBD1; clone_size: .; v_call: TRBV5-6; j_call: TRBJ1-5; cdr3_aa: CASSSTPGQGINQPQHF; cdr3_nt: TGTGCCAGCAGCTCAACCCCGGGACAGGGGATCAATCAGCCCCAGCATTTT
d_call: .; clone_size: .; v_call: TRBV19; j_call: TRBJ2-7; cdr3_aa: CASSRRDGSSYEQYF; cdr3_nt: TGTGCCAGTAGTCGCCGGGACGGATCCTCCTACGAGCAGTACTTC
d_call: .; clone_size: .; v_call: TRBV12-5; j_call: TRBJ1-4; cdr3_aa: CASGLGRGMDEKLFF; cdr3_nt: TGTGCTAGTGGTTTGGGTCGGGGGATGGATGAAAAACTGTTTTTT
d_call: TRBD2; clone_size: .; v_call: TRBV4-2; j_call: TRBJ2-2; cdr3_aa: CASSPGTSGANTGELFF; cdr3_nt: TGTGCCAGCAGCCCCGGGACTAGCGGCGCGAACACCGGGGAGCTGTTTTTT
d_call: TRBD1; clone_size: .; v_call: TRBV10-1; j_call: TRBJ1-5; cdr3_aa: CALDRRQNSVLTNQPQHF; cdr3_nt: TGCGCCTTGGACAGGCGGCAAAATTCTGTCCTTACCAATCAGCCCCAGCATTTT
d_call: .; clone_size: .; v_call: TRBV2; j_call: TRBJ2-3; cdr3_aa: CASSMIRTDTQYF; cdr3_nt: TGTGCCAGCAGTATGATCCGCACAGATACGCAGTATTTT
d_call: .; clone_size: few; v_call: TRBV9; j_call: TRBJ2-1; cdr3_aa: CASSVLGGKGVEQFF; cdr3_nt: TGTGCCAGCAGCGTACTAGGAGGGAAAGGGGTTGAGCAGTTCTTC
d_call: .; clone_size: .; v_call: TRBV5-1; j_call: TRBJ2-2; cdr3_aa: CASSPGTGVDTGELFF; cdr3_nt: TGCGCCAGCAGCCCGGGAACTGGGGTGGACACCGGGGAGCTGTTTTTT
d_call: .; clone_size: .; v_call: TRBV5-6; j_call: TRBJ1-2; cdr3_aa: CASSRTRPANYGYTF; cdr3_nt: TGTGCCAGCAGCAGGACGAGGCCGGCTAACTATGGCTACACCTTC
d_call: .; clone_size: .; v_call: TRBV9; j_call: TRBJ1-1; cdr3_aa: CASSVATREAEAFF; cdr3_nt: TGTGCCAGCAGCGTAGCTACGAGGGAAGCAGAAGCTTTCTTT
d_call: .; clone_size: .; v_call: TRBV15; j_call: TRBJ2-2; cdr3_aa: CATSRVSGDNTGELFF; cdr3_nt: TGTGCCACCAGCAGAGTGAGTGGCGATAACACCGGGGAGCTGTTTTTT
d_call: TRBD2; clone_size: .; v_call: TRBV4-1; j_call: TRBJ2-7; cdr3_aa: CASSPRGGGYEQYF; cdr3_nt: TGCGCCAGCAGCCCCCGGGGGGGCGGGTACGAGCAGTACTTC
d_call: TRBD1; clone_size: few; v_call: TRBV2; j_call: TRBJ1-4; cdr3_aa: CASSEQGTGGNEKLFF; cdr3_nt: TGTGCCAGCAGTGAACAGGGGACAGGGGGTAATGAAAAACTGTTTTTT
d_call: TRBD1; clone_size: .; v_call: TRBV4-1; j_call: TRBJ1-2; cdr3_aa: CASSPVNSGTGRDYGYTF; cdr3_nt: TGCGCCAGCAGCCCAGTCAATTCAGGGACAGGGCGGGACTATGGCTACACCTTC
d_call: TRBD1; clone_size: few; v_call: TRBV15; j_call: TRBJ1-5; cdr3_aa: CATSRETGGVQPQHF; cdr3_nt: TGTGCCACCAGCAGAGAAACAGGGGGCGTTCAGCCCCAGCATTTT
d_call: TRBD1; clone_size: .; v_call: TRBV4-1; j_call: TRBJ1-3; cdr3_aa: CASSQDYMIPGQGEGGTIYF; cdr3_nt: TGCGCCAGCAGCCAAGACTACATGATACCGGGACAGGGGGAAGGAGGCACCATATATTTT
d_call: .; clone_size: .; v_call: TRBV6-5; j_call: TRBJ2-1; cdr3_aa: CASSTNPGREDEQFF; cdr3_nt: TGTGCCAGCAGTACCAACCCTGGGAGAGAGGATGAGCAGTTCTTC
d_call: .; clone_size: .; v_call: TRBV5-1; j_call: TRBJ2-1; cdr3_aa: CASSLVGGEYNEQFF; cdr3_nt: TGCGCCAGCAGCTTGGTGGGGGGAGAATACAATGAGCAGTTCTTC
d_call: .; clone_size: .; v_call: TRBV6-6; j_call: TRBJ2-1; cdr3_aa: CASSYGGGTTSRKQFF; cdr3_nt: TGTGCCAGCAGTTACGGGGGCGGGACAACGAGTAGGAAGCAGTTCTTC
d_call: TRBD1; clone_size: .; v_call: TRBV15; j_call: TRBJ2-1; cdr3_aa: CATSRGRQGRNEQFF; cdr3_nt: TGTGCCACCAGCAGAGGGAGACAGGGGCGGAATGAGCAGTTCTTC
d_call: TRBD1; clone_size: .; v_call: TRBV29-1; j_call: TRBJ2-1; cdr3_aa: CSVEAGTGHYNEQFF; cdr3_nt: TGCAGCGTTGAAGCCGGGACAGGGCACTACAATGAGCAGTTCTTC
d_call: .; clone_size: .; v_call: TRBV6-5; j_call: TRBJ1-4; cdr3_aa: CASSYSGQLENEKLFF; cdr3_nt: TGTGCCAGCAGTTACTCAGGACAGTTAGAAAATGAAAAACTGTTTTTT
d_call: .; clone_size: .; v_call: TRBV30; j_call: TRBJ2-2; cdr3_aa: CAWRQGANTGELFF; cdr3_nt: TGTGCCTGGAGGCAGGGCGCGAACACCGGGGAGCTGTTTTTT
d_call: .; clone_size: few; v_call: TRBV4-2; j_call: TRBJ2-1; cdr3_aa: CASSQGLGVGNEQFF; cdr3_nt: TGTGCCAGCAGCCAAGGTCTCGGGGTAGGAAATGAGCAGTTCTTC
d_call: TRBD1; clone_size: .; v_call: TRBV6-6; j_call: TRBJ2-2; cdr3_aa: CASSYRTGNTGELFF; cdr3_nt: TGTGCCAGCAGTTACCGGACAGGAAACACCGGGGAGCTGTTTTTT
d_call: TRBD2; clone_size: .; v_call: TRBV7-3; j_call: TRBJ2-5; cdr3_aa: CASSLARGSKGETQYF; cdr3_nt: TGTGCCAGCAGCTTAGCTCGCGGGAGTAAGGGGGAGACCCAGTACTTC
d_call: .; clone_size: .; v_call: TRBV10-1; j_call: TRBJ2-7; cdr3_aa: CASRRFGGSSYEQYF; cdr3_nt: TGCGCCAGCAGGAGGTTTGGGGGGTCCTCCTACGAGCAGTACTTC
d_call: TRBD1; clone_size: .; v_call: TRBV4-3; j_call: TRBJ1-4; cdr3_aa: CASSQTTGATNEKLFF; cdr3_nt: TGCGCCAGCAGCCAAACAACAGGGGCAACTAATGAAAAACTGTTTTTT
d_call: TRBD1; clone_size: .; v_call: TRBV2; j_call: TRBJ2-4; cdr3_aa: CASSEVGTAKNIQYF; cdr3_nt: TGTGCCAGCAGTGAAGTAGGGACAGCAAAAAACATTCAGTACTTC
d_call: TRBD1; clone_size: .; v_call: TRBV19; j_call: TRBJ1-2; cdr3_aa: CASSRDPDRAYGYTF; cdr3_nt: TGTGCCAGTAGTAGAGACCCGGACAGGGCCTATGGCTACACCTTC
d_call: .; clone_size: .; v_call: TRBV5-1; j_call: TRBJ2-7; cdr3_aa: CASSLGQETYEQYF; cdr3_nt: TGCGCCAGCAGCTTGGGACAGGAAACCTACGAGCAGTACTTC
d_call: .; clone_size: .; v_call: TRBV5-1; j_call: TRBJ1-5; cdr3_aa: CASSLGPNQPQHF; cdr3_nt: TGCGCCAGCAGCTTGGGGCCCAATCAGCCCCAGCATTTT
d_call: TRBD1; clone_size: few; v_call: TRBV28; j_call: TRBJ2-1; cdr3_aa: CASSIDRGSSYNEQFF; cdr3_nt: TGTGCCAGCAGTATCGACAGGGGGAGCTCCTACAATGAGCAGTTCTTC
d_call: TRBD1; clone_size: .; v_call: TRBV6-5; j_call: TRBJ2-7; cdr3_aa: CASSRSGTATYEQYF; cdr3_nt: TGTGCCAGCAGTAGATCCGGGACAGCAACCTACGAGCAGTACTTC
d_call: TRBD2; clone_size: .; v_call: TRBV7-2; j_call: TRBJ2-3; cdr3_aa: CASSLVPSGTKLGTDTQYF; cdr3_nt: TGTGCCAGCAGCTTAGTTCCTAGCGGGACAAAATTGGGCACAGATACGCAGTATTTT
d_call: .; clone_size: .; v_call: TRBV20-1; j_call: TRBJ2-1; cdr3_aa: CSAPWGNEQFF; cdr3_nt: TGCAGTGCCCCCTGGGGCAATGAGCAGTTCTTC
d_call: .; clone_size: few; v_call: TRBV20-1; j_call: TRBJ1-1; cdr3_aa: CSASPRNTMTF; cdr3_nt: TGCAGTGCTAGCCCACGGAATACGATGACGTTT
d_call: .; clone_size: .; v_call: TRBV5-1; j_call: TRBJ1-4; cdr3_aa: CASSLGSGAYDEKLFF; cdr3_nt: TGCGCCAGCAGCTTGGGGTCCGGGGCCTATGATGAAAAACTGTTTTTT
d_call: TRBD1; clone_size: .; v_call: TRBV25-1; j_call: TRBJ1-2; cdr3_aa: CASSEIGQVVGYGYTF; cdr3_nt: TGTGCCAGCAGTGAAATTGGACAGGTCGTTGGCTATGGCTACACCTTC
d_call: .; clone_size: .; v_call: TRBV4-3; j_call: TRBJ2-7; cdr3_aa: CASSQGSAQGSYEQYF; cdr3_nt: TGCGCCAGCAGCCAAGGGTCGGCCCAGGGCAGCTACGAGCAGTACTTC
d_call: TRBD2; clone_size: few; v_call: TRBV27; j_call: TRBJ2-2; cdr3_aa: CASSSPGLVTNTGELFF; cdr3_nt: TGTGCCAGCAGCTCTCCGGGACTAGTGACGAACACCGGGGAGCTGTTTTTT
d_call: .; clone_size: .; v_call: TRBV4-1; j_call: TRBJ2-5; cdr3_aa: CASSQGERLGTQYF; cdr3_nt: TGCGCCAGCAGTCAAGGGGAGCGGCTAGGGACCCAGTACTTC
d_call: .; clone_size: few; v_call: TRBV7-9; j_call: TRBJ1-1; cdr3_aa: CASSNPLWTKIWTEAFF; cdr3_nt: TGTGCCAGCAGCAACCCCCTGTGGACGAAAATTTGGACTGAAGCTTTCTTT
d_call: TRBD1; clone_size: .; v_call: TRBV7-8; j_call: TRBJ1-2; cdr3_aa: CASSSLQGKGYGYTF; cdr3_nt: TGTGCCAGCAGCTCCTTACAGGGGAAGGGCTATGGCTACACCTTC